The 30 T cell receptor beta chains below all came from one sample that was sequenced in a study of HIV-infected patients and healthy controls. One entry per CDR3 protein results from TCRdb running MiXCR on the 5' RACE reads. The sample holds about 67,000 distinct CDR3 sequences; roughly 16% are singletons and the top ten take about 6%. The sample was CD4+ T cells from blood. These receptors were collected from a human donor in good health.

There are many counts of this clonotype. V gene TRBV7-2 combines with J gene TRBJ1-1, with D possibly TRBD1 on 5 matching bases. CDR1 SGHTA and CDR2 FQGNSA come from the germline V gene. The CDR3 has 13 amino acids. V lost 4 bases and J lost 0, with 6 bases in between. CDR3 protein: CASSSTVNTEAFF. CDR3 DNA: TGTGCCAGCAGCTCGACAGTGAACACTGAAGCTTTCTTT.

The rearrangement uses TRBV19 and TRBJ2-7, with D uncertain. Germline V gene lookup returns CDR1 LNHDA and CDR2 SQIVND (reference sequence). V was pared by 6 bases and J by 0 bases, with 9 bases between. The CDR3 runs to 13 residues. The chain's CDR3 is CASRHSNSYEQYF. In nucleotides, the CDR3 is TGTGCCAGTAGGCACAGCAACTCCTACGAGCAGTACTTC.

This clonotype appeared a few times. V is TRBV29-1 and J is TRBJ2-3; TRBD2 matches 12 bases. Germline values: CDR1 SQVTM, CDR2 ANQGSEA. V shed 4 bases and J 5 bases; nucleotides not matched to a gene: 7. This CDR3 has 15 amino acids. The CDR3 coding sequence is TGCAGCGTTGGACTAGCGGGAGACTCTCGAGATACGCAGTATTTT. Protein sequence: CSVGLAGDSRDTQYF.

The chain employs TRBV4-3 and TRBJ2-1; TRBD2 might be the D (5 bases). Germline assignment: CDR1 LGHNA and CDR2 YSLEER. The ends were cut back, 0 bases at V and 5 bases at J, with 17 bases in the middle. There are 17 residues in the CDR3. CDR3 DNA sequence: TGCGCCAGCAGCCAAGATTTCTTACCCAGGCGGGACAATGAGCAGTTCTTC. Translated: CASSQDFLPRRDNEQFF.

J is TRBJ2-1 and V is TRBV10-3; TRBD2 agrees at 11 bases. There are 15 residues in the CDR3. Germline loops: CDR1 ENHRY, CDR2 SYGVKD. V lost 3 bases, J lost 7 bases, and 5 bases stayed unmatched. CDR3 nucleotides: TGTGCCATCAGTGACACTAGCGGGAGTACGAATGAGCAGTTCTTC. Its protein is CAISDTSGSTNEQFF.

This clonotype has just a few counts. This chain joins TRBV14 and TRBJ1-4; 10 bases align to TRBD1. Germline trimming cut 2 bases from V and 7 bases from J; bases unmatched to any gene: 7. The CDR3 is made up of 16 amino acids. Germline CDR1 SGHDN, CDR2 FVKESK. This CDR3 reads CASSQLIGTGVEKLFF. For the CDR3, the DNA is TGTGCCAGCAGCCAACTCATCGGGACAGGGGTTGAAAAACTGTTTTTT.

The gene calls are TRBV5-1 and TRBJ2-2; D perhaps matches TRBD1 (6 bases). There are 14 residues in the CDR3. The V end was cut by 3 bases, the J end by 6 bases, with 12 bases between. CDR1 and CDR2 (germline): SGHRS, YFSETQ. This CDR3 is CASSSGVRAGELFF. In nucleotides, the CDR3 is TGCGCCAGCAGCTCAGGGGTCAGGGCCGGGGAGCTGTTTTTT.

This clonotype was observed a handful of times. This sequence joins TRBV6-6 and TRBJ2-1; D not resolved. The CDR3 contains 13 residues. V was shortened by 0 bases and J by 7 bases, with 7 bases between the two germline ends. The germline V gene has CDR1 MNHNY and CDR2 SVGAGI (reference sequence). The CDR3 DNA reads as TGTGCCAGCAGTTACTCGACAAGGAATGAGCAGTTCTTC. Translated, it gives CASSYSTRNEQFF.

The chain is built from TRBV20-1 and TRBJ2-3; the D is unclear. Germline V CDR1 and CDR2: DFQATT, SNEGSKA (reference sequence). CDR3 size: 15 residues. V lost 1 base and J lost 0, with 11 bases in between. This chain's CDR3 is CSARGAYSSTDTQYF. As DNA, the CDR3 is TGCAGTGCTAGAGGGGCTTATAGCAGCACAGATACGCAGTATTTT.

This clonotype was counted at least ten times. This chain joins TRBV5-1 and TRBJ2-1; 11 nucleotides line up with TRBD2. This CDR3 region has 14 residues. V lost 4 bases to trimming and J lost 10 bases; unmatched junction nucleotides: 7. Germline V gives CDR1 SGHRS, CDR2 YFSETQ. CDR3 region: CASSLTSGMGEQFF. The CDR3 region has the DNA TGCGCCAGCAGCCTGACTAGCGGGATGGGGGAGCAGTTCTTC.

This clonotype was counted at least ten times. CDR3 sequence (DNA): TGTGCCAGCAGCTCCACCCCAGGGGATACGCAGTATTTT. It codes for CASSSTPGDTQYF. This chain joins TRBV7-2 and TRBJ2-3; D may be TRBD1 (5 bases). CDR3 length equals 13 residues. Germline CDR1 is SGHTA and CDR2 is FQGNSA. Deletions cut 4 bases from V and 6 bases from J, with 11 bases between.

Many counts were recorded for this clonotype. The chain employs TRBV6-5 and TRBJ2-1; tentative D call: TRBD1 (6 bases). The CDR3 consists of 15 residues. V lost 2 bases and J lost 3, with 11 bases in between. The germline gives CDR1 MNHEY, CDR2 SVGAGI. CDR3 amino acids: CASSYGGRIYNEQFF. The CDR3 coding sequence is TGTGCCAGCAGTTACGGGGGCAGAATCTACAATGAGCAGTTCTTC.

This clonotype was counted only a few times. The gene calls are TRBV15 and TRBJ1-1; a weak D match, TRBD1 (5 bases). V gave up 1 base and J gave up 1 base, with 10 bases separating them. The germline gives CDR1 LNHNV, CDR2 YYDKDF (reference sequence). The CDR3 length is 15 residues. The CDR3 protein is CATSRVRGRNTEAFF. CDR3 DNA: TGTGCCACCAGCAGAGTTAGGGGCAGGAACACTGAAGCTTTCTTT.

In this sample, this clonotype turned up many times. The genes are TRBV5-6 and TRBJ2-5; TRBD2 is a possible D gene (6 bases). This CDR3 region has 15 residues. The V and J ends lost 0 bases and 5 bases respectively, with 14 bases between them. Germline V gene lookup returns CDR1 SGHDT and CDR2 YYEEEE. The CDR3 DNA reads TGTGCCAGCAGCTTGGCCTGGGCAGGGAGGGAGACCCAGTACTTC. Its translation: CASSLAWAGRETQYF.

J is TRBJ1-4 and V is TRBV7-9, with 7 bases that match TRBD1. V gave up 6 bases and J gave up 5 bases; unmatched junction bases: 9. This CDR3 contains 15 residues. Germline V gene sequence: CDR1 SEHNR, CDR2 FQNEAQ (reference sequence). The CDR3 region has the DNA TGTGCCAGCAGGGAGGGGGACAGCCGGAATGAAAAACTGTTTTTT. It codes for CASREGDSRNEKLFF.

The chain links TRBV19 to TRBJ1-5, with D possibly being TRBD1 (5 bases). V was cut by 8 bases and J by 0 bases, with 8 bases left in between. The CDR3 sequence is 13 residues long. CDR1 is LNHDA, CDR2 SQIVND, per germline (reference sequence). CDR3 nucleotides: TGTGCCAGTGGGGCCGTTAGCAATCAGCCCCAGCATTTT. This gives the protein CASGAVSNQPQHF.

This chain links TRBV21-1 with TRBJ2-7; no check of the table's D call, TRBD1, against the DNA was made. TRBV21-1 is flagged as a pseudogene. The CDR3 is 18 amino acids. CDR3 protein: CASSKVLTRRASSYEQYF. CDR3 in DNA: TGTGCCAGCAGCAAAGTTTTGACCCGCCGGGCCAGCTCCTACGAGCAGTACTTC.

Only a few counts were recorded for this clonotype. The chain is built from TRBV21-1 and TRBJ2-3; TRBD2 is the table's D call, not checked against the DNA. TRBV21-1 is a listed pseudogene. The CDR3 totals 16 residues. DNA of the CDR3: TGTGCCAGCAGCAAACCCCCGCGGGGGGACTCCCTGGAGCAGTATTTT. As protein: CASSKPPRGDSLEQYF.

A few counts support this clonotype. This sequence joins TRBV4-2 and TRBJ2-5; D is ambiguous. CDR3 size: 14 residues. Between the trimmed V and J ends, which lost 1 base and 1 base, there was a span of 7 bases. CDR1 and CDR2 (germline): LGHNA, YNFKEQ. The CDR3 region has the DNA TGTGCCAGCAGCCAAGTGGGTCTCCAAGAGACCCAGTACTTC. Translating it yields CASSQVGLQETQYF.

The V gene is TRBV11-1, the J gene TRBJ2-7, with 7 nucleotides matching TRBD1. Germline V gene sequence: CDR1 SGHAT, CDR2 FQDESV (reference sequence). Germline trimming cut 5 bases from V and 2 bases from J; bases unmatched to any gene: 12. This CDR3 spans 16 amino acids. In DNA, the CDR3 is TGTGCCAGCAGCCAGCGGACAGGAAGGTCGACCTACGAGCAGTACTTC. Translated, it gives CASSQRTGRSTYEQYF.

This clonotype was counted between two and nine times. The gene calls are TRBV20-1 and TRBJ2-3, with 11 bases fitting TRBD2. After removal of 6 bases from V and 6 bases from J, the junction contained 14 bases not matched to a gene. This CDR3 has 16 amino acids. Germline V gene sequence: CDR1 DFQATT, CDR2 SNEGSKA (reference sequence). The CDR3, as DNA: TGCAGTGCCCCTCTGACTAGCGGGGTGACGGTCGATACGCAGTATTTT. It encodes CSAPLTSGVTVDTQYF.

This clonotype was recorded many times. The chain joins TRBV6-1 to TRBJ1-5; D is unclear. With 1 base removed from V and 4 bases from J, the gap between germline ends came to 5 bases. CDR1 and CDR2 (germline): MNHNS, SASEGT. The CDR3 consists of 13 residues. The CDR3 here is CASSEVGNQPQHF. The CDR3 DNA reads TGTGCCAGCAGTGAAGTAGGGAATCAGCCCCAGCATTTT.

The CDR3 spells CASSDPGQGPLKREAFF. CDR3 nucleotides: TGTGCCAGCAGTGACCCGGGACAGGGACCCTTAAAGAGGGAAGCTTTCTTT. V gene TRBV25-1 combines with J gene TRBJ1-1; 9 bases map to TRBD1. Germline V gene data show CDR1 as MGHDK and CDR2 as SYGVNS. This CDR3 has 17 amino acids. Trimming took 3 bases from V and 8 from J; bases not matched to a gene: 16.

The rearrangement links TRBV30 to TRBJ2-7; D perhaps matches TRBD1 (6 bases). Germline V gene sequence: CDR1 GTSNPN, CDR2 SVGIG (reference sequence). This CDR3 is built from 12 residues. Trimming shortened V by 1 base and J by 3 bases, and 7 bases separated the two germline ends. The CDR3, as DNA: TGTGCCTGGAGTGCCAGGGGCTACGAGCAGTACTTC. It translates to CAWSARGYEQYF.

This clonotype was seen ten or more times. This chain links TRBV2 with TRBJ2-1; 7 bases match TRBD1. Germline assignment: CDR1 SNHLY and CDR2 FYNNEI. The V gene end was trimmed by 1 base and the J gene end by 6 bases; junction bases not matched to a gene: 6. There are 15 residues in the CDR3. In DNA, the CDR3 is TGTGCCAGCAGTGAAGAAAAGGGGGCGGCCAATGAGCAGTTCTTC. Residues: CASSEEKGAANEQFF.

The rearrangement joins TRBV7-9 to TRBJ2-3; 9 bases fit TRBD2. Germline values: CDR1 SEHNR, CDR2 FQNEAQ (reference sequence). V lost 2 bases and J lost 4; bases outside the gene matches: 4. CDR3 length equals 15 residues. The CDR3 coding sequence is TGTGCCAGCAGCTTACTTAGCGGGAGCCCAGATACGCAGTATTTT. This sequence encodes CASSLLSGSPDTQYF.

The CDR3 coding sequence is TGTGCCAGCAGTCAGGTTTATCAGCCCCAGCATTTT. Protein: CASSQVYQPQHF. This sequence joins TRBV6-2 or TRBV6-3 and TRBJ1-5; D is uncertain. CDR1 and CDR2 from the germline V gene are MNHEY and SVGEGT. V was shortened by 5 bases and J by 5 bases, with 7 bases between the two germline ends. This CDR3 has 12 amino acids.

This clonotype appeared a few times. V is TRBV6-2 or TRBV6-3 and J is TRBJ2-1; tentative D call: TRBD2 (5 bases). Germline-derived CDR1 and CDR2 are MNHEY and SVGEGT. The CDR3 sequence is 14 residues long. Trimming left V 7 bases short and J 7 bases short, with 17 bases between. This CDR3 reads CASIPSGKSNEQFF. In DNA, the CDR3 is TGTGCCAGCATCCCTTCGGGAAAAAGTAATGAGCAGTTCTTC.

The chain employs TRBV12-3 or TRBV12-4 and TRBJ1-4; 7 bases align to TRBD1. The CDR3 loop spans 12 amino acids. The V gene end was trimmed by 8 bases and the J gene end by 13 bases; junction bases not matched to a gene: 10. CDR3 protein: CASGDSLGRLFF. DNA for the CDR3: TGTGCCAGCGGGGACAGCCTAGGGAGACTGTTTTTT.

This clonotype showed up just a few times. The CDR3 loop reads CSARPGQGSLGNTIYF. The CDR3 DNA reads TGCAGTGCTAGACCCGGACAGGGAAGCCTTGGAAACACCATATATTTT. J is TRBJ1-3 and V is TRBV20-1; TRBD1 aligns across 8 bases. Germline CDR1 DFQATT, CDR2 SNEGSKA (reference sequence). The CDR3 spans 16 residues. Germline trimming cut 2 bases from V and 3 bases from J; bases unmatched to any gene: 9.